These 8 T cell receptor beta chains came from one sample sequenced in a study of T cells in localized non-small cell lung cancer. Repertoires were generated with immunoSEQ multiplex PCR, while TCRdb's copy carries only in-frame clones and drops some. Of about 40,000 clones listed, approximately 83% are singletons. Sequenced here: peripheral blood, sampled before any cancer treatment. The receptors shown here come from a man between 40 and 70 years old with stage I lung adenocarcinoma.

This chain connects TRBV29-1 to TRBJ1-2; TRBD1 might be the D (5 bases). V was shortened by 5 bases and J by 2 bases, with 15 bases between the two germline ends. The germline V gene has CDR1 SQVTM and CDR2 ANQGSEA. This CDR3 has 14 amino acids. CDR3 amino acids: CSVPPGGGNYGYTF. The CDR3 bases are TGCAGCGTTCCGCCGGGGGGAGGGAACTATGGCTACACCTTC.

Here the CDR3 reads CASSLADAGANVLTF. CDR3 nucleotide sequence: TGCGCCAGCAGCTTGGCAGATGCTGGGGCCAACGTCCTGACTTTC. The rearrangement joins TRBV5-1 to TRBJ2-6, with D hard to call. CDR1 and CDR2 (germline): SGHRS, YFSETQ. Trimming removed 0 bases from V and 2 bases from J, with 6 bases in between. The length of the CDR3 is 15 residues. The variable domain in full, with the rest retrieved from reference TRBV5-1 and TRBJ2-6, is KAGVTQTPRYLIKTRGQQVTLSCSPISGHRSVSWYQQTPGQGLQFLFEYFSETQRNKGNFPGRFSGRQFSNSRSEMNVSTLELGDSALYLCASSLADAGANVLTFGAGSRLTVL.

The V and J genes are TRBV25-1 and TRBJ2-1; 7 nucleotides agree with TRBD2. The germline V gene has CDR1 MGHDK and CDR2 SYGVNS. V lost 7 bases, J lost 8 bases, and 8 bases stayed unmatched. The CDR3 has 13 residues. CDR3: CASKGEGYDEQFF. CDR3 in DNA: TGTGCCAGCAAAGGGGAGGGGTACGATGAGCAGTTCTTC.

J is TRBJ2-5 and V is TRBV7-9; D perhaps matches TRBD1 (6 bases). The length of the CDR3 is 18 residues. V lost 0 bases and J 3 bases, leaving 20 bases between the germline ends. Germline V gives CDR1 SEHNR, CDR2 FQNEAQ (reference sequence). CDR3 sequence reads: CASSLAIVQGKLEETQYF. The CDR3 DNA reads TGTGCCAGCAGCTTAGCCATAGTTCAGGGGAAATTAGAAGAGACCCAGTACTTC.

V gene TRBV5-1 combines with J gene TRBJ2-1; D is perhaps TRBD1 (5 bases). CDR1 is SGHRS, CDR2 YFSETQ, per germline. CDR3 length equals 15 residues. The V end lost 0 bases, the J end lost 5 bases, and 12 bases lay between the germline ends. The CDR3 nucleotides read TGCGCCAGCAGCTTGGAGGGGATGATCCACAATGAGCAGTTCTTC. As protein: CASSLEGMIHNEQFF.

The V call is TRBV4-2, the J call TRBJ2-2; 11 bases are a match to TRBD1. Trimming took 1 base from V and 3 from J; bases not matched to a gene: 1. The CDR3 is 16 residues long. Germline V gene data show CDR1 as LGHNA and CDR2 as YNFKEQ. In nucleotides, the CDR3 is TGTGCCAGCAGCCAAGGGGACAGGGGGTACACCGGGGAGCTGTTTTTT. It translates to CASSQGDRGYTGELFF.

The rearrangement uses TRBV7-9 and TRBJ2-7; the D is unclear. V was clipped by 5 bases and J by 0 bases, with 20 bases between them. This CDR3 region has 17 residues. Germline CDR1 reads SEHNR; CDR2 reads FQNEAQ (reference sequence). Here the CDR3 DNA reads TGTGCCAGCAGCCCGTCCAAGGGTGCTGGATCCTCCTACGAGCAGTACTTC. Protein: CASSPSKGAGSSYEQYF.

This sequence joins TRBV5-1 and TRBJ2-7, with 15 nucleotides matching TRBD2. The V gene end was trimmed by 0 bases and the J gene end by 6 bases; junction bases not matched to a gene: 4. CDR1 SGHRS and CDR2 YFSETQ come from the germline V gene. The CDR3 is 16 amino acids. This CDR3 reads CASSLAPGLAGGEQYF. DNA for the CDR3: TGCGCCAGCAGCTTGGCCCCGGGACTAGCGGGAGGCGAGCAGTACTTC.